The 18 T cell receptor beta chains below come from one sample, sequenced in a study of T cell changes during pregnancy in multiple sclerosis. The protocol was immunoSEQ multiplex PCR, while the TCRdb copy is restricted to in-frame clones and leaves out a portion. There are 25,000 to 30,000 clones in the sample; roughly nine tenths occur only once, and roughly 0.58% lies in the top ten. The sample consisted of CD4+ T cells from peripheral blood mononuclear cells, taken in the first trimester of pregnancy. The source is a female donor in good health, enrolled as a control in a pregnancy study.

This chain connects TRBV13 to TRBJ2-7; the match to TRBD2 covers 9 bases. Germline CDR1 reads PRHDT; CDR2 reads FYEKMQ (reference sequence). V lost 1 base, J lost 5 bases, and 9 bases stayed unmatched. The CDR3 length is 16 residues. CDR3 bases: TGTGCCAGCAGCTTAGCCCAGCGGGAGGATCTCCACGAGCAGTACTTC. Translation: CASSLAQREDLHEQYF.

The CDR3 sequence: CASSVTGGQLNTEAFF. The CDR3 DNA reads as TGTGCCAGTAGTGTAACAGGGGGGCAATTGAACACTGAAGCTTTCTTT. The chain employs TRBV19 and TRBJ1-1; 8 bases fit TRBD1. CDR1 is LNHDA, CDR2 SQIVND, per germline (reference sequence). J was trimmed by 0 bases and V by 5 bases; bases with no gene match: 8. This CDR3 is 16 amino acids long.

The chain's CDR3 is CASSPVPGRPVGANVLTF. The CDR3 DNA sequence: TGCGCCAGCAGCCCCGTCCCGGGAAGGCCAGTCGGGGCCAACGTCCTGACTTTC. The genes are TRBV5-1 and TRBJ2-6, with a tentative D call TRBD2 (5 bases). The CDR3 is made up of 18 amino acids. Deletions cut 4 bases from V and 4 bases from J, with 21 bases between. Germline V gene lookup returns CDR1 SGHRS and CDR2 YFSETQ.

J is TRBJ1-2 and V is TRBV2, with a tentative D call TRBD1 (5 bases). The CDR3 is made up of 14 amino acids. The V end lost 8 bases, the J end lost 7 bases, and 20 bases lay between the germline ends. Germline V CDR1 and CDR2: SNHLY, FYNNEI. The CDR3 bases are TGTGCCAGCTGCTCGGTGGCAGGGTCGTTTGGCTACACCTTC. Protein sequence: CASCSVAGSFGYTF.

This rearrangement joins TRBV5-1 to TRBJ2-3, with D perhaps TRBD1 (6 bases). Trimming took 3 bases from V and 5 from J, leaving 13 bases between them. The CDR3 sequence is 14 residues long. Germline V gene lookup returns CDR1 SGHRS and CDR2 YFSETQ. The CDR3 here is CASSSVTGLDTQYF. CDR3 in DNA: TGCGCCAGCAGCTCGGTGACAGGTCTAGATACGCAGTATTTT.

This clone appeared a single time. The CDR3 loop reads CASRQTPGELFF. CDR3 in DNA: TGTGCCAGCAGACAAACACCCGGGGAGCTGTTTTTT. The genes are TRBV7-3 and TRBJ2-2, with no clear D. Looked up from germline, CDR1 is SGHTA and CDR2 is FQGTGA. Trimming cost V 6 bases and J 6 bases, with 8 bases left between them. This CDR3 comprises 12 residues.

This clone was seen only once. The V gene is TRBV27, the J gene TRBJ1-1; 8 bases align to TRBD1. The CDR3 runs 14 residues. The trim removed 6 bases at V and 5 bases at J, leaving 8 bases unmatched. The germline CDR1 and CDR2 sequences are MNHEY and SMNVEV (reference sequence). The DNA of the CDR3 is TGTGCCAGCAGCTCAACAGGGGGAGGGACTGAAGCTTTCTTT. It yields the protein CASSSTGGGTEAFF.

The chain recombines TRBV7-8 with TRBJ2-5, with TRBD1 matching 10 bases. V lost 5 bases to trimming and J lost 2 bases; unmatched junction nucleotides: 5. Germline lookup yields CDR1 SGHVS and CDR2 FQNEAQ. The CDR3 loop spans 15 amino acids. This CDR3 is CASSLGQGLQETQYF. The CDR3 nucleotides read TGTGCCAGCAGCCTGGGACAGGGGTTACAAGAGACCCAGTACTTC.

The chain carries TRBV5-1 and TRBJ1-5, with a possible D match to TRBD1 (5 bases). Germline loops: CDR1 SGHRS, CDR2 YFSETQ. V was shortened by 0 bases and J by 0 bases, with 7 bases between the two germline ends. CDR3 length equals 15 residues. CDR3 loop: CASSLAGDSNQPQHF. CDR3 DNA sequence: TGCGCCAGCAGCTTGGCGGGGGATAGCAATCAGCCCCAGCATTTT.

The chain employs TRBV6-5 and TRBJ1-6; TRBD1 matches at 9 bases. CDR3 length equals 13 residues. Germline V lookup: CDR1 MNHEY, CDR2 SVGAGI. Trimming at V came to 6 bases and at J to 10 bases, leaving 4 bases not matched to a gene. The CDR3 spells CASSTGGKSPLHF. CDR3 sequence (DNA): TGTGCCAGCAGCACAGGGGGCAAATCACCCCTCCACTTT.

The chain uses TRBV7-8 and TRBJ2-5; no firm D call. With the DNA end fitting TRBJ2-7 better, the J assignment may be wrong. The CDR3 extends over 13 amino acids. CDR1 SGHVS and CDR2 FQNEAQ come from the germline V gene. In DNA, the CDR3 is TGTGCCAGCAGCTTAGGCGGATTCGACGAGCAGTACTTC. Residues: CASSLGGFDEQYF.

This clone came up once. The V gene is TRBV15, the J gene TRBJ2-5; 7 bases are shared with TRBD2. V was clipped by 3 bases and J by 2 bases; unmatched bases: 12. The V gene's germline CDR1 is LNHNV and CDR2 YYDKDF (reference sequence). The CDR3 runs 17 residues. The CDR3, as DNA: TGTGCCACCAGCAGCTGGCGGGAGCGGAGCATTCAAGAGACCCAGTACTTC. The encoded protein is CATSSWRERSIQETQYF.

The chain employs TRBV15 and TRBJ1-1; D perhaps matches TRBD1 (6 bases). Trimming stripped 6 bases from V and 12 bases from J, with 23 bases between. Germline loops: CDR1 LNHNV, CDR2 YYDKDF (reference sequence). CDR3 length: 14 residues. CDR3 protein: CATSRLTGSPWSFF. CDR3 DNA sequence: TGTGCCACCAGTAGACTTACAGGGTCCCCCTGGTCTTTCTTT.

V usage is TRBV28 and J usage is TRBJ2-1, with 8 bases matching TRBD2. CDR1 MDHEN and CDR2 SYDVKM come from the germline V gene. This CDR3 is 13 amino acids long. V shed 8 bases, J shed 7 bases, and the junction held 7 bases outside the gene matches. The CDR3 DNA sequence: TGTGCCAGCGGGACTAGTCTTTGGAATGAGCAGTTCTTC. It specifies CASGTSLWNEQFF.

The chain carries TRBV27 and TRBJ2-1, with TRBD1 identical over 8 bases. Germline lookup yields CDR1 MNHEY and CDR2 SMNVEV (reference sequence). This CDR3 spans 14 amino acids. Germline trimming cut 3 bases from V and 4 bases from J; bases unmatched to any gene: 2. CDR3 residues: CASSLGTGYNEQFF. CDR3 coding DNA: TGTGCCAGCAGTTTGGGGACAGGTTACAATGAGCAGTTCTTC.

This rearrangement joins TRBV27 to TRBJ1-1; D might be TRBD1 (5 bases). Looked up from germline, CDR1 is MNHEY and CDR2 is SMNVEV (reference sequence). The CDR3 consists of 15 residues. Trimming shortened V by 5 bases and J by 2 bases, and 15 bases separated the two germline ends. This CDR3 is CASSTASGVNTEAFF. CDR3 bases: TGTGCCAGCAGTACGGCCTCGGGGGTAAACACTGAAGCTTTCTTT.

This sequence joins TRBV28 and TRBJ1-3; D uncertain. This CDR3 region has 15 residues. Germline V gene sequence: CDR1 MDHEN, CDR2 SYDVKM. V was cut by 2 bases and J by 0 bases, with 8 bases left in between. This chain's CDR3 is CASSLVAVSGNTIYF. The CDR3, as DNA: TGTGCCAGCAGTTTAGTGGCAGTCTCTGGAAACACCATATATTTT.

The chain joins TRBV6-7 to TRBJ1-2; D might be TRBD1 (6 bases). TRBV6-7 is reported as an ORF; its role is uncertain. V gave up 2 bases and J gave up 2 bases, with 12 bases separating them. CDR3 length: 15 residues. CDR3 amino acids: CASSYRTGFNYGYTF. The DNA of the CDR3 is TGTGCCAGCAGTTACCGCACAGGGTTCAACTATGGCTACACCTTC.